One and the same sample provided the 22 T cell receptor beta chains below, sequenced in a study of cytomegalovirus exposure and HLA in healthy donors. PCR primers comprised 60 Vbeta and 13 Jbeta primers. Generated by immunoSEQ multiplex PCR, the TCRdb table keeps only in-frame clones and is missing some. The sample consists of about 110,000 clones, about two thirds of them appearing once. Sequenced: PBMCs. These receptor sequences come from a woman in her seventies in good health and CMV-seropositive.

The chain couples TRBV12-5 to TRBJ2-7; D gene uncertain. The CDR3 has 14 residues. Looked up from germline, CDR1 is LGHNT and CDR2 is FRNRAP. With 0 bases removed from V and 1 base from J, the gap between germline ends came to 7 bases. This chain's CDR3 is CASGLVISSYEQYF. The CDR3 nucleotides read TGTGCTAGTGGTTTGGTAATCAGTTCCTACGAGCAGTACTTC.

This clone was counted a few times. This chain connects TRBV5-1 to TRBJ1-5; 7 nucleotides agree with TRBD1. The V and J ends lost 2 bases and 2 bases, in that order; junction bases with no gene match: 1. Germline CDR1 SGHRS, CDR2 YFSETQ. The CDR3 totals 14 residues. The CDR3 protein is CASSLGGGNQPQHF. DNA for the CDR3: TGCGCCAGCAGCTTAGGGGGCGGCAATCAGCCCCAGCATTTT.

The gene calls are TRBV19 and TRBJ2-7; 7 bases map to TRBD2. Trimming cost V 5 bases and J 1 base; bases outside gene matches: 8. The CDR3 has 15 residues. CDR1 is LNHDA, CDR2 SQIVND, per germline (reference sequence). CDR3: CASSSRSSGSYEQYF. The DNA of the CDR3 is TGTGCCAGTAGTTCCCGATCTAGCGGTTCCTACGAGCAGTACTTC.

The J gene is TRBJ2-5, the V gene TRBV19; D perhaps matches TRBD2 (6 bases). The CDR3 is 13 amino acids. Trimming stripped 5 bases from V and 5 bases from J, with 12 bases between. CDR1 and CDR2 from the germline V gene are LNHDA and SQIVND (reference sequence). CDR3 in DNA: TGTGCCAGTAGTCTCGGGAGCCAGGAGACCCAGTACTTC. Protein: CASSLGSQETQYF.

This clone was detected only once. This chain joins TRBV7-9 and TRBJ1-6; D is unresolved. Trimming took 5 bases from V and 0 from J, leaving 11 bases between them. Germline CDR1 is SEHNR and CDR2 is FQNEAQ (reference sequence). The CDR3 covers 16 residues. CDR3 loop: CASSETGSSYNSPLHF. CDR3 coding DNA: TGTGCCAGCAGCGAGACGGGGAGCTCCTATAATTCACCCCTCCACTTT.

This clone occurred a few times. The chain is built from TRBV14 and TRBJ1-1; D may be TRBD1 (6 bases). Between the trimmed V and J ends, which lost 4 bases and 4 bases, there was a span of 13 bases. The CDR3 loop spans 14 amino acids. Germline CDR1 and CDR2: SGHDN and FVKESK. DNA of the CDR3: TGTGCCAGCAGCCTTCAGGGGACGGTCACTGAAGCTTTCTTT. The encoded protein is CASSLQGTVTEAFF.

The chain combines TRBV14 with TRBJ1-1; D is ambiguous. The germline V gene has CDR1 SGHDN and CDR2 FVKESK. V lost 2 bases, J lost 7 bases, and 11 bases lay in between. This CDR3 region has 13 residues. DNA of the CDR3: TGTGCCAGCAGCCAACTGGGAGGTCTTGAAGCTTTCTTT. This codes for CASSQLGGLEAFF.

V and J are TRBV7-2 and TRBJ1-6; 9 bases map to TRBD1. This CDR3 has 15 amino acids. CDR1 and CDR2 (germline): SGHTA, FQGNSA. Trimming removed 4 bases from V and 10 bases from J; junction bases left unmatched: 8. The CDR3 protein is CASSYLGQGKSPLHF. The CDR3 DNA is TGTGCCAGCAGCTATCTTGGACAGGGGAAATCACCCCTCCACTTT.

The genes are TRBV30 and TRBJ1-6, with D unresolved. V was trimmed by 4 bases and J by 7 bases, leaving 5 bases between them. The CDR3 runs 11 residues. In germline, CDR1 is GTSNPN, CDR2 SVGIG (reference sequence). CDR3 in amino acids: CAWTFNSPLHF. CDR3 sequence (DNA): TGTGCCTGGACCTTCAATTCACCCCTCCACTTT.

The chain has TRBV6-5 and TRBJ2-7; 9 bases map to TRBD1. Germline CDR1 MNHEY, CDR2 SVGAGI. V lost 7 bases, J lost 5 bases, and 6 bases stayed unmatched. The CDR3 contains 13 residues. CDR3 DNA sequence: TGTGCCAGCACCGGGACAGGGACAGACGAGCAGTACTTC. Translating gives CASTGTGTDEQYF.

The gene calls are TRBV19 and TRBJ1-5; D not resolved. Trimming pared 2 bases from V and 3 bases from J, leaving 2 bases between. Germline V gene sequence: CDR1 LNHDA, CDR2 SQIVND (reference sequence). The CDR3 runs to 12 residues. The CDR3 here is CASSILNQPQHF. In DNA, the CDR3 is TGTGCCAGTAGTATACTCAATCAGCCCCAGCATTTT.

The chain is built from TRBV6-1 and TRBJ2-7, with D tentatively TRBD2 (6 bases). V gave up 0 bases and J gave up 6 bases, with 9 bases separating them. The CDR3 loop spans 13 amino acids. Germline loops: CDR1 MNHNS, CDR2 SASEGT. CDR3 sequence reads: CASSEAETSEQYF. CDR3 sequence (DNA): TGTGCCAGCAGTGAAGCGGAGACTAGCGAGCAGTACTTC.

In this sample, this clone turned up a few times. The V gene is TRBV5-6, the J gene TRBJ2-1; the D gene is possibly TRBD1 (6 bases). Trimming left V 2 bases short and J 0 bases short, with 12 bases between. The CDR3 runs 16 residues. Germline-derived CDR1 and CDR2 are SGHDT and YYEEEE. The CDR3 reads CASSLDRSRSYNEQFF. Here the CDR3 DNA reads TGTGCCAGCAGCTTAGACAGGAGTCGCTCCTACAATGAGCAGTTCTTC.

This clone was observed a few times. The V call is TRBV7-9, the J call TRBJ1-5; 9 positions agree with TRBD1. Per the germline V gene, CDR1 is SEHNR and CDR2 is FQNEAQ (reference sequence). CDR3 size: 17 residues. V was clipped by 4 bases and J by 2 bases; unmatched bases: 9. CDR3 in amino acids: CASSSRQGVWGNQPQHF. Written as DNA, the CDR3 is TGTGCCAGCAGCTCTCGACAGGGGGTGTGGGGCAATCAGCCCCAGCATTTT.

This chain uses TRBV7-8 with TRBJ1-1; 7 nucleotides agree with TRBD1. The CDR3 spans 17 residues. Germline assignment: CDR1 SGHVS and CDR2 FQNEAQ. After removal of 4 bases from V and 7 bases from J, the junction contained 18 bases not matched to a gene. CDR3 sequence reads: CASSSGGKEGAGVEAFF. The CDR3 coding sequence is TGTGCCAGCAGCTCGGGGGGGAAAGAGGGGGCAGGGGTTGAAGCTTTCTTT.

This clone has a single count. The V and J genes are TRBV6-5 and TRBJ2-7; TRBD2 aligns across 9 bases. CDR1 is MNHEY and CDR2 is SVGAGI in the germline V gene. J gave up 2 bases and V 2 bases, and 1 base lay outside the gene matches. The CDR3 is made up of 14 amino acids. This chain's CDR3 is CASSYAGGAYEQYF. The CDR3 coding sequence is TGTGCCAGCAGTTACGCGGGGGGGGCCTACGAGCAGTACTTC.

V gene TRBV18 combines with J gene TRBJ2-3; TRBD2 aligns across 9 bases. The CDR3 is 17 residues long. Trimming removed 3 bases from V and 0 bases from J; junction bases left unmatched: 7. CDR1 and CDR2 (germline): KGHSH, LQKENI. CDR3 in amino acids: CASSPNLSGGSTDTQYF. The CDR3 nucleotides read TGTGCCAGCTCACCGAACCTTAGCGGGGGCAGCACAGATACGCAGTATTTT.

The V call is TRBV27, the J call TRBJ2-5, with a tentative D call TRBD2 (7 bases). The CDR3 spans 15 residues. CDR1 and CDR2 (germline): MNHEY, SMNVEV (reference sequence). Trimming pared 1 base from V and 5 bases from J, leaving 14 bases between. The CDR3 coding sequence is TGTGCCAGCAGTTTATGGGGAGGGGGTGCGGAGACCCAGTACTTC. As protein: CASSLWGGGAETQYF.

This CDR3 reads CASSDRVNEQFF. In DNA form, the CDR3 reads TGTGCCAGCAGTGATCGCGTGAATGAGCAGTTCTTC. V and J are TRBV6-1 and TRBJ2-1; D call uncertain. CDR1 MNHNS and CDR2 SASEGT come from the germline V gene. Trimming cost V 3 bases and J 7 bases, with 7 bases left between them. The CDR3 contains 12 residues.

This clone came up once. The V call is TRBV7-9, the J call TRBJ1-5; 10 bases map to TRBD1. V was pared by 5 bases and J by 5 bases, with 9 bases of the junction left unmatched. The germline V gene encodes CDR1 SEHNR and CDR2 FQNEAQ (reference sequence). The CDR3 is made up of 16 amino acids. CDR3 protein: CASSPGDRGTDQPQHF. CDR3 nucleotide sequence: TGTGCCAGCAGCCCCGGGGACAGGGGAACGGATCAGCCCCAGCATTTT.

The genes are TRBV29-1 and TRBJ2-5; D ambiguous. V lost 4 bases, J lost 4 bases, and 13 bases lay in between. CDR1 and CDR2 from the germline V gene are SQVTM and ANQGSEA. The CDR3 sequence is 13 residues long. The CDR3 sequence is CSVGQVIGETQYF. The CDR3 nucleotides read TGCAGCGTTGGCCAGGTTATCGGAGAGACCCAGTACTTC.

The chain links TRBV10-3 to TRBJ1-1; 7 nucleotides agree with TRBD1. The CDR3 is 13 amino acids. J was trimmed by 0 bases and V by 9 bases; bases with no gene match: 4. Germline V lookup: CDR1 ENHRY, CDR2 SYGVKD. The CDR3 protein is CAIQGQLNTEAFF. The CDR3 DNA sequence: TGTGCCATACAGGGACAGTTGAACACTGAAGCTTTCTTT.